These T cell receptor beta chains were read from a single sample in a study of early T cells in non-severe SARS-CoV-2 infection. TCRdb processed the 5' RACE reads anew with MiXCR; each CDR3 protein has one entry. Among approximately 70,000 distinct CDR3 sequences listed, approximately 12% were seen once. The sample consisted of whole blood. The receptor set was obtained from an adult who was a healthcare worker with PCR-confirmed SARS-CoV-2 infection or an uninfected control (not recorded which). Each CDR3 is given with its conserved first and last residue. A D gene is named only where the DNA matches it firmly. Size values are once, few and many counts, or a class for expanded clones, and some rows have none.

TRBD2	TRBV2	TRBJ2-1	-	TGTGCCAGTAGTCTCGTTAGCGGGAGTTTCAATGAGCAGTTCTTC	CASSLVSGSFNEQFF
TRBD2	TRBV30	TRBJ2-3	few	TGTGCCTGGAGTGTACTAACTCTAGCGGGGGATTCTAATACGCAGTATTTT	CAWSVLTLAGDSNTQYF
-	TRBV5-6	TRBJ2-4	many	TGTGCCAGCAGCTTGTTTAGGGGAGCCAAAAACATTCAGTACTTC	CASSLFRGAKNIQYF
-	TRBV7-2	TRBJ2-1	many	TGTGCCAGCAGCTTACATGGGACGGCCAATGAGCAGTTCTTC	CASSLHGTANEQFF
-	TRBV5-1	TRBJ2-4	many	TGCGCCAGCAGCTTGTATCCCAAAAACATTCAGTACTTC	CASSLYPKNIQYF
-	TRBV10-2	TRBJ1-1	-	TGCGCCAGCAGTGAGTCAGGGGGCACTGAAGCTTTCTTT	CASSESGGTEAFF
-	TRBV28	TRBJ2-7	few	TGTGCCAGCAGTTTATCCTTCGAGCAGTACTTC	CASSLSFEQYF
TRBD2	TRBV29-1	TRBJ2-2	-	TGCAGCGGGATGCTAGCGGGAGGGACCTACGGGGAGCTGTTTTTT	CSGMLAGGTYGELFF
-	TRBV24-1	TRBJ2-2	-	TGTGCCACCAGTCCCCCGAACACCGGGGAGCTGTTTTTT	CATSPPNTGELFF
-	TRBV7-2	TRBJ2-1	-	TGTGCCAGCAGCTTAGCACGGAGGGAGCAGTTCTTC	CASSLARREQFF
-	TRBV20-1	TRBJ2-1	-	TGCAGTGCTAGAGAAACCGGGTACAATGAGCAGTTCTTC	CSARETGYNEQFF
-	TRBV30	TRBJ1-6	many	TGTGCCGTAACAGGACAGTATAATTCACCCCTCCACTTT	CAVTGQYNSPLHF
-	TRBV2	TRBJ2-5	few	TGTGCCAGCAAAAGGACGGGGGAGACCCAGTACTTC	CASKRTGETQYF
TRBD1	TRBV20-1	TRBJ2-1	-	TGCAGTGCTAGGAGGACAGGGGGCTATGAGCAGTTCTTC	CSARRTGGYEQFF
-	TRBV11-2	TRBJ1-4	-	TGTGCCAGCAGCCTAGAGGGGGGACGCCGGGCGACTAATGAAAAACTGTTTTTT	CASSLEGGRRATNEKLFF
-	TRBV7-2	TRBJ2-2	few	TGTGCCAGCCCCTTCCCTGGGGCGAACACCGGGGAGCTGTTTTTT	CASPFPGANTGELFF
-	TRBV11-2	TRBJ2-5	-	TGTGCCAGCAGGACAGAACTCCAAGAGACCCAGTACTTC	CASRTELQETQYF
-	TRBV20-1	TRBJ2-2	-	TGCAGTGCTAGAGATGATTCCCCCCCCGGGGAGCTGTTTTTT	CSARDDSPPGELFF